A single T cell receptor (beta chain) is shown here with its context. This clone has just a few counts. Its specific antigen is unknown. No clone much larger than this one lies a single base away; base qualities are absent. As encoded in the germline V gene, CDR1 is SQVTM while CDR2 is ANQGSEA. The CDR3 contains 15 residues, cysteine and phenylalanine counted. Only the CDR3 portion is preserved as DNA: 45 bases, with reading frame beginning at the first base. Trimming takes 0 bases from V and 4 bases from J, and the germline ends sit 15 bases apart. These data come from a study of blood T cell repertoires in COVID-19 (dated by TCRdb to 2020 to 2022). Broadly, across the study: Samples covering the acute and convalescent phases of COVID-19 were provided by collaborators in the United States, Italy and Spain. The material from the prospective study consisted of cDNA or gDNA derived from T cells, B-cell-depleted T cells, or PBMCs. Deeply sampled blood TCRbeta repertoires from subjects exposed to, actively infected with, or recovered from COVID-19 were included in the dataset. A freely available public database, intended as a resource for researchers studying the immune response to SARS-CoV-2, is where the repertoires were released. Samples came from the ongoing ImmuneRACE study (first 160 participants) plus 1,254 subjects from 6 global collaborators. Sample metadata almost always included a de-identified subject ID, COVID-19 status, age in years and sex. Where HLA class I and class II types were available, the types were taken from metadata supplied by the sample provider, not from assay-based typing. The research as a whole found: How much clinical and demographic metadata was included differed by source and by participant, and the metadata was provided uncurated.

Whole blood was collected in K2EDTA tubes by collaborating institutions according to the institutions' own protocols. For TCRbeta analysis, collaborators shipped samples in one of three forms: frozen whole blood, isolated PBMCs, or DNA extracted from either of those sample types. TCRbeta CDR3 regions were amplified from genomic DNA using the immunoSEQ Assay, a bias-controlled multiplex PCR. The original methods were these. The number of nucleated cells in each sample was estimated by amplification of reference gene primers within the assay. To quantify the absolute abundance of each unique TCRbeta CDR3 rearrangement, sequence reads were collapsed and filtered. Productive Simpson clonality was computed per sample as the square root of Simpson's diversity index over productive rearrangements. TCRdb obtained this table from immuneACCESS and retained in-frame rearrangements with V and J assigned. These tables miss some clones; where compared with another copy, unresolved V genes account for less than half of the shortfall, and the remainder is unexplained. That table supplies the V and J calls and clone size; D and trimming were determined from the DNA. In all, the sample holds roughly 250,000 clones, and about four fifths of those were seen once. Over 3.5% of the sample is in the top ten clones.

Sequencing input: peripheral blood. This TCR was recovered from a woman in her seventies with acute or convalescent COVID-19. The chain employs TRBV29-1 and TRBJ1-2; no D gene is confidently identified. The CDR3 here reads CSVEEWGAFTYGYTF. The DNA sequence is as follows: TGCAGCGTTGAAGAGTGGGGAGCGTTTACCTATGGCTACACCTTC. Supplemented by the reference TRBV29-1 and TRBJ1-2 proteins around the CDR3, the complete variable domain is SAVISQKPSRDICQRGTSLTIQCQVDSQVTMMFWYRQQPGQSLTLIATANQGSEATYESGFVIDKFPISRPNLTFSTLTVSNMSPEDSSIYLCSVEEWGAFTYGYTFGSGTRLTVV.